This T cell receptor (beta chain) was documented in a study of blood T cell repertoires in COVID-19. Whole-study context: Acute-phase and convalescent COVID-19 samples originated in the United States, Italy and Spain.

Profiled with immunoSEQ multiplex PCR; TCRdb holds only in-frame clones, not every one. The sample includes about 260,000 clones, about 85% seen only once; the top ten take under 5.5%. Per the germline V gene, CDR1 is MNHEY and CDR2 is SVGAGI. CDR3 length equals 15 residues. The J segment lost 8 bases and the V segment lost 6 bases, leaving 6 bases of the junction unmatched. The sequence was collected from a man in his sixties with acute or convalescent COVID-19. The chain couples TRBV6-5 to TRBJ2-1; 14 bases match TRBD2. The sequencing sample was made of peripheral blood. The CDR3 loop is CASSTGTSGSDEQFF. CDR3 nucleotides: TGTGCCAGCAGCACCGGGACTAGCGGGAGTGATGAGCAGTTCTTC.